Each of the 2 T cell receptor beta chains below was sequenced from the same sample in a study of OX40 agonist ivuxolimab in advanced cancers. Method: immunoSEQ multiplex PCR; TCRdb's copy keeps in-frame clones and lacks some. The repertoire has about 80,000 clones, 84% of them found once; the top ten carry 20% to 30%. The sequencing used CD4+ or CD8+ T cells sorted from blood, collected in a trial of the OX40 agonist ivuxolimab. Receptors originate from an adult with an advanced solid tumor such as melanoma, head and neck, liver or kidney cancer.

The CDR3 DNA reads TGTGCCAGCAGCCTAGCAACTGGGGCCAACGTCCTGACTTTC. Translation: CASSLATGANVLTF. The chain employs TRBV14 and TRBJ2-6, with D unresolved. This CDR3 contains 14 residues. Germline values: CDR1 SGHDN, CDR2 FVKESK. Trimming stripped 4 bases from V and 2 bases from J, with 6 bases between.

The chain combines TRBV30 with TRBJ1-2; the D gene is possibly TRBD1 (5 bases). Germline loops: CDR1 GTSNPN, CDR2 SVGIG (reference sequence). V was trimmed by 8 bases and J by 2 bases, leaving 9 bases between them. The CDR3 spans 11 residues. Here the CDR3 reads CAKTENYGYTF. CDR3 DNA: TGTGCCAAGACAGAGAACTATGGCTACACCTTC. Full variable domain (rest looked up from reference TRBV30 and TRBJ1-2): SQTIHQWPATLVQPVGSPLSLECTVEGTSNPNLYWYRQAAGRGLQLLFYSVGIGQISSEVPQNLSASRPQDRQFILSSKKLLLSDSGFYLCAKTENYGYTFGSGTRLTVV.